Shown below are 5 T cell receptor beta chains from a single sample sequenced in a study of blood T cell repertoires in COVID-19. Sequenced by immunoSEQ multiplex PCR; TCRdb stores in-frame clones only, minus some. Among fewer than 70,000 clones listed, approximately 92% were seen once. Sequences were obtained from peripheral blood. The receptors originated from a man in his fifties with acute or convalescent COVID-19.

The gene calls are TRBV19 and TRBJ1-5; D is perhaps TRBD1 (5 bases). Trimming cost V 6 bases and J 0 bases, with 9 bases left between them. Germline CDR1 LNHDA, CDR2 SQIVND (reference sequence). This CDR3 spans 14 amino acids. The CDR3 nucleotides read TGTGCCAGTAGCAGGGTCCATAGCAATCAGCCCCAGCATTTT. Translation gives CASSRVHSNQPQHF.

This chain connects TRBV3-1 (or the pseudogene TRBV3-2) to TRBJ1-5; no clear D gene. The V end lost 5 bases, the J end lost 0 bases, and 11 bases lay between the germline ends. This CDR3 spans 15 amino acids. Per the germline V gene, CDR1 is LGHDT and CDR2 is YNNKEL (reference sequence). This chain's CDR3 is CASSSEIHSNQPQHF. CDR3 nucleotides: TGTGCCAGCAGCTCGGAGATTCATAGCAATCAGCCCCAGCATTTT.

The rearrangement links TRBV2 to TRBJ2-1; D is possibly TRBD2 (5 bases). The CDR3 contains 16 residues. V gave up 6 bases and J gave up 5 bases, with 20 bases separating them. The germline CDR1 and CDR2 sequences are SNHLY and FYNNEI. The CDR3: CASSQRSTIGNNEQFF. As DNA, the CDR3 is TGTGCCAGCAGCCAACGGAGCACAATCGGGAACAATGAGCAGTTCTTC.

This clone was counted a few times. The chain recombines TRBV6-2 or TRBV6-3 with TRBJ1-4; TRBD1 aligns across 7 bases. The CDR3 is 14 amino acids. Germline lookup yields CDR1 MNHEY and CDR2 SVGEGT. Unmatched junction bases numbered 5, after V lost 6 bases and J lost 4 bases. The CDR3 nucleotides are TGTGCCAGCAGCTCCGGGACAGATAATGAAAAACTGTTTTTT. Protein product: CASSSGTDNEKLFF.

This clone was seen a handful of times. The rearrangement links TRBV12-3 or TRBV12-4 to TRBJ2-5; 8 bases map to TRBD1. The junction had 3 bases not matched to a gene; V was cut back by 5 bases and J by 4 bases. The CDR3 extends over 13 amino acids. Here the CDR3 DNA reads TGTGCCAGCAGTGGACAGGGCGTAGAGACCCAGTACTTC. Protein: CASSGQGVETQYF.